The rows below give T cell receptor beta chains drawn from one sample of a study of blood T cells in healthy people across ages. TCRdb ran MiXCR on the 5' RACE reads and lists one entry per CDR3 protein. This table has around 1.1 million distinct CDR3 sequences, 30% to 40% appearing once. The sequenced sample consisted of blood. All receptors come from a man aged 18 to 30 in good health. Both conserved end residues are part of each CDR3. A D gene is named only where the DNA matches it firmly. Size tells how often a clone was seen (once, few, many) or the class of an expanded clone, and some rows leave it out.

d_call	clone_size	v_call	j_call	cdr3_aa	cdr3_nt
.	.	TRBV6-5	TRBJ2-3	CASSYSISSTDTQYF	TGTGCCAGCAGTTACTCGATTAGTTCCACAGATACGCAGTATTTT
.	.	TRBV5-1	TRBJ2-3	CASTEVGPDTQYF	TGCGCCAGCACCGAAGTTGGACCAGATACGCAGTATTTT
TRBD1	.	TRBV6-5	TRBJ1-1	CASSDGQVMNTEAFF	TGTGCCAGCAGCGACGGACAGGTCATGAACACTGAAGCTTTCTTT
TRBD1	.	TRBV29-1	TRBJ1-2	CSVEAPHRTGYGYTF	TGCAGCGTTGAAGCCCCCCATCGGACAGGCTATGGCTACACCTTC
.	.	TRBV2	TRBJ1-4	CASSSEGEKLFF	TGTGCCAGCAGTTCGGAGGGCGAAAAACTGTTTTTT
.	.	TRBV6-2/TRBV6-3	TRBJ1-5	CASRKGTGFNQPQHF	TGTGCCAGCAGAAAAGGGACGGGATTCAATCAGCCCCAGCATTTT
.	.	TRBV2	TRBJ1-6	CASRRDINSPLHF	TGTGCCAGCAGGCGGGACATCAATTCACCCCTCCACTTT
.	.	TRBV9	TRBJ1-2	CASSVRREGDGYTF	TGTGCCAGCAGCGTCCGCAGGGAGGGGGATGGCTACACCTTC
.	.	TRBV7-2	TRBJ1-1	CASSLVGGEDTEAFF	TGTGCCAGCAGCTTAGTCGGAGGGGAGGACACTGAAGCTTTCTTT
TRBD1	few	TRBV29-1	TRBJ2-1	CSVEDSRDRGYNEQFF	TGCAGCGTTGAAGATTCCCGGGACAGGGGATACAATGAGCAGTTCTTC
TRBD1	few	TRBV4-1	TRBJ2-1	CASSQQGTGGYEQFF	TGCGCCAGCAGCCAACAAGGGACAGGGGGTTATGAGCAGTTCTTC
TRBD1	.	TRBV2	TRBJ1-2	CASISGQGEAGYTF	TGTGCCAGCATATCGGGACAGGGGGAGGCTGGCTACACCTTC
TRBD2	.	TRBV4-3	TRBJ2-3	CASSQEAGTSGRTDTQYF	TGCGCCAGCAGCCAAGAGGCCGGGACTAGCGGTCGCACAGATACGCAGTATTTT
TRBD2	.	TRBV10-3	TRBJ2-3	CAIRELAGGRRDTQYF	TGTGCCATCAGGGAACTAGCGGGGGGGCGTAGAGATACGCAGTATTTT
TRBD2	.	TRBV6-2/TRBV6-3	TRBJ2-1	CASSPLGRGANEQFF	TGTGCCAGCAGTCCCCTAGGGCGGGGGGCTAATGAGCAGTTCTTC
TRBD2	.	TRBV4-3	TRBJ2-7	CASSQDLLRSGVTYEQYF	TGCGCCAGCAGCCAAGATCTATTGCGGAGCGGGGTAACCTACGAGCAGTACTTC
TRBD1	.	TRBV5-6	TRBJ1-5	CASSTLRDRGSNQPQHF	TGTGCCAGCAGCACCTTAAGGGACAGGGGAAGCAATCAGCCCCAGCATTTT
.	few	TRBV4-2	TRBJ2-3	CASSQGVSGTTDTQYF	TGTGCCAGCAGCCAAGGGGTGTCGGGGACCACAGATACGCAGTATTTT
.	.	TRBV20-1	TRBJ2-4	CSAREGLMAKNIQYF	TGCAGTGCTAGAGAAGGCCTGATGGCCAAAAACATTCAGTACTTC
TRBD2	few	TRBV12-3/TRBV12-4	TRBJ2-5	CASSLGLAGGRTQYF	TGTGCCAGCAGTTTAGGACTAGCGGGGGGCCGGACCCAGTACTTC
TRBD1	.	TRBV4-1	TRBJ1-2	CASSQGLGQGNYGYTF	TGCGCCAGCAGCCAAGGCCTCGGACAGGGAAACTATGGCTACACCTTC
.	.	TRBV20-1	TRBJ1-1	CSASHLRGSNTEAFF	TGCAGTGCTAGCCACCTTCGGGGATCGAACACTGAAGCTTTCTTT
TRBD1	few	TRBV11-3	TRBJ1-1	CASSSGGEGTEAFF	TGTGCCAGCAGCTCAGGGGGCGAAGGAACTGAAGCTTTCTTT
.	.	TRBV7-2	TRBJ1-1	CASSLGHGEAFF	TGTGCCAGCAGCTTAGGCCACGGTGAAGCTTTCTTT
.	.	TRBV20-1	TRBJ1-2	CSAMPSGQYYGYTF	TGCAGTGCCATGCCCTCAGGGCAATATTATGGCTACACCTTC
.	.	TRBV19	TRBJ1-2	CASTSGTGGSGHTF	TGTGCCAGTACCTCCGGGACGGGCGGAAGTGGCCACACCTTC
TRBD2	few	TRBV29-1	TRBJ2-1	CSVFAGLADNEQFF	TGCAGCGTTTTTGCCGGACTAGCGGACAATGAGCAGTTCTTC